This TCR beta chain was retrieved from a study of vaccination effects on CD4 cells after COVID-19. Across the whole study: A few convalescent patients were sampled after vaccination (early and late). Median timing of post-vaccine samples was 72 days after the second dose. Approximately 2.1 million PBMC were placed in each well, which was supplemented with 10 IU/ml IL-2 and 7.5 to 10 ug/ml peptides.

This table comes from immunoSEQ multiplex PCR, and its TCRdb copy is limited to in-frame clones, with some not included. The sample contains around 50,000 clones, 74% of which appear only once. This CDR3 is 15 amino acids long. V shed 4 bases and J shed 1 base, with 13 bases lying between them. Germline CDR1 reads LNHDA; CDR2 reads SQIVND (reference sequence). Regarding the study as a whole: Clones arising from infection and from vaccination showed marked clonal contraction late after vaccination.

In regard to this clone: Its cognate antigen is unknown.

Following 10 days of culture, CD4+ T cells were isolated. Between March and December 2020, the person had a SARS-CoV-2 infection that PCR confirmed. As their vaccination, participants received two doses of either BNT162b2 or mRNA-1273. The TCR sequence derives from a human donor who had a prior SARS-CoV-2 infection. This chain joins TRBV19 and TRBJ1-1; weak D call: TRBD1 (6 bases). The sample was CD4+ T cells from PBMCs cultured without peptide, taken after COVID-19 vaccination. CDR3 bases: TGTGCCAGTAGTACTGACTACAGGGCGAACACTGAAGCTTTCTTT. This encodes CASSTDYRANTEAFF.